The sequence of this T cell receptor (beta chain) was determined in a study of blood T cell repertoires in COVID-19. Study in general: Sites across the United States, Italy and Spain contributed samples from acute and convalescent COVID-19.

The ends were cut back, 4 bases at V and 5 bases at J, with 11 bases in the middle. The CDR3 is made up of 14 amino acids. Germline V gene sequence: CDR1 SGHAT, CDR2 FQDESV (reference sequence). TCRdb's table, derived via immunoSEQ multiplex PCR, lists solely in-frame clones and lacks some. The table shows 200,000 to 300,000 clones, with roughly 77% occurring only once. This receptor was obtained from a woman over 75 with acute or convalescent COVID-19. The chain uses TRBV11-1 and TRBJ1-4, with a tentative D call TRBD1 (6 bases). The specimen sequenced was peripheral blood. CDR3 region: CASSSGQLNEKLFF. DNA of the CDR3: TGTGCCAGCAGCTCCGGACAGCTAAATGAAAAACTGTTTTTT. The full variable domain, completed using reference TRBV11-1 and TRBJ1-4, is EAEVAQSPRYKITEKSQAVAFWCDPISGHATLYWYRQILGQGPELLVQFQDESVVDDSQLPKDRFSAERLKGVDSTLKIQPAELGDSAMYLCASSSGQLNEKLFFGSGTQLSVL.